The rows below give T cell receptor beta chains drawn from one sample of a study of cytomegalovirus exposure and HLA in healthy donors. The assay was immunoSEQ multiplex PCR, and TCRdb's table has in-frame clones only and misses some. Here the sample spans fewer than 85,000 clones, 84% being singletons. Sequencing was done on a sample of PBMCs. Every receptor here comes from a man aged 65 to 79 in good health and CMV-seropositive. CDR3s include the opening cysteine and the closing phenylalanine or tryptophan. D genes are given only for firm matches. Not every row has a clone size; where given, it reads once, few, many or a size class.

once | TRBJ1-1 | TRBV10-3 | . | TGTGCCATCAGTGAGTCGGGACACATGAACACTGAAGCTTTCTTT | CAISESGHMNTEAFF
. | TRBJ2-1 | TRBV5-1 | . | TGCGCCAGCAGGTACGGACTCTCCACCCTTATCTACAATGAGCAGTTCTTC | CASRYGLSTLIYNEQFF
. | TRBJ2-1 | TRBV19 | TRBD2 | TGTGCCAGTAGTATATTGGCTAGCGGGGGTTATGAGCAGTTCTTC | CASSILASGGYEQFF
. | TRBJ2-1 | TRBV7-2 | TRBD2 | TGTGCCAGCAGCCCGATTTATAGCGGGAGGGCCCTTCGGAATGAGCAGTTCTTC | CASSPIYSGRALRNEQFF
. | TRBJ2-2 | TRBV2 | . | TGTGCCAGCAGGGGACATCCGACCACCGGGGAGCTGTTTTTT | CASRGHPTTGELFF
. | TRBJ2-2 | TRBV6-1 | . | TGTGCCAGCAGTGAAAGCCCCAGACTAGGGAGCACCGGGGAGCTGTTTTTT | CASSESPRLGSTGELFF
. | TRBJ2-7 | TRBV30 | TRBD2 | TGTGCCTGGAGGAGGGGACTAGCGGGACCCTACGAGCAGTACTTC | CAWRRGLAGPYEQYF
. | TRBJ2-1 | TRBV5-1 | . | TGCGCCAGCAGCTTGGATGCGGTAAGCTACAATGAGCAGTTCTTC | CASSLDAVSYNEQFF
. | TRBJ2-3 | TRBV2 | TRBD1 | TGTGCCAGGGGACAGGGGAGTACAGATACGCAGTATTTT | CARGQGSTDTQYF
. | TRBJ1-6 | TRBV6-1 | TRBD1 | TGTGCCAGCAGGCAAATAGACAGGGAGTTTTCACCCCTCCACTTT | CASRQIDREFSPLHF
. | TRBJ2-7 | TRBV28 | TRBD2 | TGTGCCAGCAGTGCGGGGGGCCAGCCGGGCGAGCAGTACTTC | CASSAGGQPGEQYF
few | TRBJ2-7 | TRBV5-4 | TRBD2 | TGTGCCAGCAGCTTAACTAGCGCCTCAGTTCTAAGCTCCTACGAGCAGTACTTC | CASSLTSASVLSSYEQYF
. | TRBJ1-3 | TRBV12-5 | TRBD1 | TGTGCTAGTGGCCAGAGGACAGGGGGATGGAGCTCTGGAAACACCATATATTTT | CASGQRTGGWSSGNTIYF
. | TRBJ1-2 | TRBV27 | . | TGTGCCAGCACCGGGACTAATGTTAATGGCTACACCTTC | CASTGTNVNGYTF
. | TRBJ1-4 | TRBV10-3 | TRBD1 | TGTGCCACCTTCCCCGGACAGGGGCAACCTAATGAAAAACTGTTTTTT | CATFPGQGQPNEKLFF